The clone carrying this TCR beta chain showed up just a few times. The data were taken from a study of spatial heterogeneity in lung cancer. Every TCR cDNA molecule carried a tag that served as a unique molecular identifier. MiXCR was run by TCRdb on the 5' RACE reads, yielding one entry per CDR3 protein. Counted here are around 60,000 distinct CDR3 sequences, around 8.4% occurring once; the ten biggest clones make up more than 12%. This CDR3 has 15 residues. Germline V CDR1 and CDR2: SGHNT, YENEEA. Trimming cost V 5 bases and J 4 bases; bases outside gene matches: 8. Stated time point: sample taken at primary tumor resection. Researchers sequenced whole RNA taken from tumor, nontumor lung or frozen PBMC without sorting. Samples came from roughly 75 TRACERx patients with untreated early-stage lung cancer.

The sample in question was PBMCs, obtained at surgery. The rearrangement links TRBV11-3 to TRBJ2-5; 9 positions match TRBD2. This clonotype was obtained from a female donor with early-stage non-small cell lung cancer. The CDR3 nucleotides are TGTGCCAGCAGCCGAGGGCAGCGGGAGGTAGAGACCCAGTACTTC. Translated, it gives CASSRGQREVETQYF.